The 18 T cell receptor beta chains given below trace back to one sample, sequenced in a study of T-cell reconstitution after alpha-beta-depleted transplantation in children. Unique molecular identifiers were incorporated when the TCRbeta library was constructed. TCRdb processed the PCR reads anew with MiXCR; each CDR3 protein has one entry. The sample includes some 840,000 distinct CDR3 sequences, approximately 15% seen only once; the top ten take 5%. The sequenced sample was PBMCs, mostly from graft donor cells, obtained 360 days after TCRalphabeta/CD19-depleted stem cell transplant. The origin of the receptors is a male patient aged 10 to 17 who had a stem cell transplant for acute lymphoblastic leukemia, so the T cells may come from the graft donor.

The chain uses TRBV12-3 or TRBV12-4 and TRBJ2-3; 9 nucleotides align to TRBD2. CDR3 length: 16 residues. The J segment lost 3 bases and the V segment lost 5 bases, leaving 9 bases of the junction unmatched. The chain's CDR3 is CASSGPETSGTDTQYF. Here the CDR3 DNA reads TGTGCCAGCAGTGGCCCCGAGACTAGCGGTACAGATACGCAGTATTTT.

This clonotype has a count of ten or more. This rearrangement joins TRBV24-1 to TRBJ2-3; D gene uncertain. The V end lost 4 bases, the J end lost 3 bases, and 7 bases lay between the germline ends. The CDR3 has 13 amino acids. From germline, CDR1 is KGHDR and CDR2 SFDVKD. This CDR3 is CATSEVSTDTQYF. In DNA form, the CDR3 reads TGTGCCACCAGTGAAGTCTCTACAGATACGCAGTATTTT.

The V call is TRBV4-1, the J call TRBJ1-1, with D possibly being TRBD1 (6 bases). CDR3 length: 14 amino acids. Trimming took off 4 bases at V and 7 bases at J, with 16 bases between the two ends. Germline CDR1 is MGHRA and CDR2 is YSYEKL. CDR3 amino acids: CASSLLTGVLEAFF. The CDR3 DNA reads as TGCGCCAGCAGCCTACTGACAGGCGTCCTTGAAGCTTTCTTT.

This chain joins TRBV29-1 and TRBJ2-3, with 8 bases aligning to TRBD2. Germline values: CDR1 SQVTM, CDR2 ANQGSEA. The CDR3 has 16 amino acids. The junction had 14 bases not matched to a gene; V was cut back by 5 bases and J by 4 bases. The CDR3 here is CSVPTPGLGLADTQYF. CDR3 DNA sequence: TGCAGCGTTCCTACCCCGGGACTAGGGCTTGCAGATACGCAGTATTTT.

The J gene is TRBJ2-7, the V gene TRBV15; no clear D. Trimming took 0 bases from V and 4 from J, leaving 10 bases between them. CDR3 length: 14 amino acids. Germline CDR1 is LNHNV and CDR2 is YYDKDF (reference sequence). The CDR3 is CATSRDLSGYEQYF. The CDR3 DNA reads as TGTGCCACCAGCAGAGATCTAAGTGGTTACGAGCAGTACTTC.

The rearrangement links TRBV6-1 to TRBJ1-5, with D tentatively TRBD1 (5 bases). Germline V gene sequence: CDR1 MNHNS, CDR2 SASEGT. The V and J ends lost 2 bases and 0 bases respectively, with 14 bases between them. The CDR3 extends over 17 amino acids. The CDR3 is CASSENLWDYSNQPQHF. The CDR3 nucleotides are TGTGCCAGCAGTGAAAACCTTTGGGACTATAGCAATCAGCCCCAGCATTTT.

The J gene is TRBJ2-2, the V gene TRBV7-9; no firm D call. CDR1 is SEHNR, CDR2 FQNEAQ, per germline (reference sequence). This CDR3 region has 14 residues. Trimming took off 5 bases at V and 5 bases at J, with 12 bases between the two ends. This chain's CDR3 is CASSDPIATGELFF. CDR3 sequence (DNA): TGTGCCAGCAGCGATCCAATTGCGACCGGGGAGCTGTTTTTT.

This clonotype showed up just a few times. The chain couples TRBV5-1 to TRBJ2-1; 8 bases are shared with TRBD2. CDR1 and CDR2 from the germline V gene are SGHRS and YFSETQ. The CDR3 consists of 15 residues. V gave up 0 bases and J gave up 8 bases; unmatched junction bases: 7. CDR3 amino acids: CASSLAPGGHHEQFF. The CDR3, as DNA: TGCGCCAGCAGCTTGGCCCCGGGAGGGCATCATGAGCAGTTCTTC.

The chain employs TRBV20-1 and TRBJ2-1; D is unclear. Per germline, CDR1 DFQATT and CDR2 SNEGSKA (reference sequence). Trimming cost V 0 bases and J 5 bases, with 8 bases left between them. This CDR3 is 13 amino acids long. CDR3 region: CSAREYWDNEQFF. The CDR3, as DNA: TGCAGTGCTAGAGAGTATTGGGACAATGAGCAGTTCTTC.

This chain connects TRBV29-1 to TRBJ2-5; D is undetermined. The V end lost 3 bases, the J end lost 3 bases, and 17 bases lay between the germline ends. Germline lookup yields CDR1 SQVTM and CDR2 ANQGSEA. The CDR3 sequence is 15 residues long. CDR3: CSVEPSPGLKETQYF. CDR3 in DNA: TGCAGCGTTGAGCCGTCCCCCGGGTTAAAAGAGACCCAGTACTTC. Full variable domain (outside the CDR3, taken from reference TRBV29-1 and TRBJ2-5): SAVISQKPSRDICQRGTSLTIQCQVDSQVTMMFWYRQQPGQSLTLIATANQGSEATYESGFVIDKFPISRPNLTFSTLTVSNMSPEDSSIYLCSVEPSPGLKETQYFGPGTRLLVL.

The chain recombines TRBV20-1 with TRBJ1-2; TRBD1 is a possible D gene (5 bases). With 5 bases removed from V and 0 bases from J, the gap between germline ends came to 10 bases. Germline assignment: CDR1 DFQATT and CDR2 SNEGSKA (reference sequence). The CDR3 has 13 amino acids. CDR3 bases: TGCAGTGCTGGGGGGTCAGCTAACTATGGCTACACCTTC. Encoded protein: CSAGGSANYGYTF.

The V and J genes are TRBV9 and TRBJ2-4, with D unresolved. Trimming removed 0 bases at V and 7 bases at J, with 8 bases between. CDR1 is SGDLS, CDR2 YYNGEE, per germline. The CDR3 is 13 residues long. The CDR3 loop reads CASSVDPWNIQYF. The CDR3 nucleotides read TGTGCCAGCAGCGTAGACCCCTGGAACATTCAGTACTTC.

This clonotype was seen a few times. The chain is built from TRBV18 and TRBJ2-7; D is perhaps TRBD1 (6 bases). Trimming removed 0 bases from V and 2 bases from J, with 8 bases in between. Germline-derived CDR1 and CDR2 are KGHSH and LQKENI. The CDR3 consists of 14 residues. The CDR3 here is CASSPPDRPYEQYF. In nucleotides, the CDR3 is TGTGCCAGCTCACCACCGGACAGACCCTACGAGCAGTACTTC.

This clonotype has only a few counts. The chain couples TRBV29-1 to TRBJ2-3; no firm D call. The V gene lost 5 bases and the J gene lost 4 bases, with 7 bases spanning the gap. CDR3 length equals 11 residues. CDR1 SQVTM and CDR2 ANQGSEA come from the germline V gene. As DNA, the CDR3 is TGCAGCGTTCGAGCCTCAGATACGCAGTATTTT. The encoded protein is CSVRASDTQYF.

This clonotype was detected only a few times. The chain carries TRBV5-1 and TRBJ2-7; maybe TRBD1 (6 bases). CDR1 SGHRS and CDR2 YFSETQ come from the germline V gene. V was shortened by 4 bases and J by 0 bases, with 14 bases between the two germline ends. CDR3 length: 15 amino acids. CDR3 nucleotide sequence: TGCGCCAGCAGCCTGGACAGCGGAAACTCCTACGAGCAGTACTTC. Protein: CASSLDSGNSYEQYF. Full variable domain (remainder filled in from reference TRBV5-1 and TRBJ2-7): KAGVTQTPRYLIKTRGQQVTLSCSPISGHRSVSWYQQTPGQGLQFLFEYFSETQRNKGNFPGRFSGRQFSNSRSEMNVSTLELGDSALYLCASSLDSGNSYEQYFGPGTRLTVT.

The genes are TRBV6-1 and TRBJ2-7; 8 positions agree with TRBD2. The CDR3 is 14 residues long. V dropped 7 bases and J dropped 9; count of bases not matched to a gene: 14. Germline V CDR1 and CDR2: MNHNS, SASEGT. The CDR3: CASTGSGRPFAQYF. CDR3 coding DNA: TGTGCCAGCACGGGGAGCGGGAGACCCTTCGCGCAGTACTTC.

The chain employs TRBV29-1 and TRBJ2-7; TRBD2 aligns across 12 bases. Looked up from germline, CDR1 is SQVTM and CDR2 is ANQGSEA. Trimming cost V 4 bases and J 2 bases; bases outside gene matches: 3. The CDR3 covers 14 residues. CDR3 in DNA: TGCAGCGTTGCCCCTAGCGGGAGGGCCTACGAGCAGTACTTC. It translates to CSVAPSGRAYEQYF.

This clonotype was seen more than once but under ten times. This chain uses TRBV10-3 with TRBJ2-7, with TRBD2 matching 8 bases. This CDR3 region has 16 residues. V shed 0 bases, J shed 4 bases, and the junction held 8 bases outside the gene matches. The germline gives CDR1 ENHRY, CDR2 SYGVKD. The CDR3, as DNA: TGTGCCATCAGTGAGTCAGCAGCGGGAGCTGCGTACGAGCAGTACTTC. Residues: CAISESAAGAAYEQYF.